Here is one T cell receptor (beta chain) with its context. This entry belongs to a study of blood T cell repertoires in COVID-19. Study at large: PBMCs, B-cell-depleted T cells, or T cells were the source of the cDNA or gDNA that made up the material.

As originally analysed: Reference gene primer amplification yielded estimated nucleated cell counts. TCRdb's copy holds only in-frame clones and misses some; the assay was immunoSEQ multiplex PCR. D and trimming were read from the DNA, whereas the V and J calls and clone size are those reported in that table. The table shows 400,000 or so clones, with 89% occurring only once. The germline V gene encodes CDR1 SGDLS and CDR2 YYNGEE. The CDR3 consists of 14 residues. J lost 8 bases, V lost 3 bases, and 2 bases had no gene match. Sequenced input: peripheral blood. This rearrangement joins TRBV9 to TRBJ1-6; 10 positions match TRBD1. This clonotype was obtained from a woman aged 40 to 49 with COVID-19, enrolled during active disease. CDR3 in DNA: TGTGCCAGCAGCGAAGGGACAGGGGATTCACCCCTCCACTTT. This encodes CASSEGTGDSPLHF.